This T cell receptor beta chain was recovered during a study of CD8 T cells in ankylosing spondylitis. Notes on the study in general: Seemingly characteristic of ankylosing spondylitis blood was a TCR beta motif consisting of roughly 8 highly homologous variants. Matched ankylosing spondylitis synovial fluid reportedly contained a significantly enriched population of disease-linked clones. Prior literature has documented some motif variants in synovial fluid and blood from reactive arthritis.

As concerns this clonotype: Its antigen is undetermined.

With molecular barcodes, quantitative 5'-RACE was used to make the TCR beta libraries. Using its own MiXCR run on the 5' RACE reads, TCRdb lists one record per CDR3 protein. The sample has about 130,000 distinct CDR3 sequences, roughly an eighth seen once. V gave up 6 bases and J gave up 1 base, with 12 bases separating them. The CDR3 has 13 amino acids. Per the germline V gene, CDR1 is DFQATT and CDR2 is SNEGSKA (reference sequence). Specimen: blood, either unsorted or a sorted T cell fraction (not recorded which). This TCR derives from a female donor with ankylosing spondylitis or in good health (not recorded which). J is TRBJ2-5 and V is TRBV20-1; maybe TRBD1 (6 bases). The CDR3 here is CSALWTAQETQYF. The CDR3 bases are TGCAGTGCCCTATGGACAGCCCAAGAGACCCAGTACTTC.